The clone carrying this T cell receptor beta chain has just one count. The sample is drawn from a study of T cells in Graves' hyperthyroidism and ophthalmopathy. Amplification yielded TCR beta CDR3 regions, with RNA transcripts as the source. TCR CDR3 underwent first-round RT-PCR with the HTBI primer set. A single record per CDR3 protein comes from TCRdb applying MiXCR to the multiplex PCR reads. The profile covers about 640,000 distinct CDR3 sequences, with 45% appearing a single time and under 8% taken by the ten largest. After removal of 0 bases from V and 5 bases from J, the junction contained 8 bases not matched to a gene. In germline, CDR1 is KGHDR, CDR2 SFDVKD. The CDR3 is 16 amino acids.

The chain uses TRBV24-1 and TRBJ2-5, with 7 bases lining up with TRBD2. The receptor was isolated from an adult man with Graves' disease, either hyperthyroidism or ophthalmopathy (not recorded which). The specimen was peripheral blood or thyroid tissue (not recorded which). CDR3 in DNA: TGTGCCACCAGTGATTTGCGCGGGGAGGGTGAGGAGACCCAGTACTTC. It encodes CATSDLRGEGEETQYF.